Presented here are 23 T cell receptor beta chains from one specimen sequenced in a study of T cell repertoires in cytomegalovirus infection. TCRdb independently ran MiXCR on the reads; one entry per CDR3 protein. This table has some 680,000 distinct CDR3 sequences, 35% to 45% appearing once. The source material was PBMCs. These receptors were obtained from a human donor in good health (CMV status not recorded). Some clones in this sample may be carry-over from other donors' samples.

This clonotype occurred a few times. The chain links TRBV12-3 or TRBV12-4 to TRBJ2-5, with 7 bases identical to TRBD1. V was pared by 7 bases and J by 5 bases, with 7 bases of the junction left unmatched. The CDR3 loop spans 13 amino acids. As DNA, the CDR3 is TGTGCCAGCACCCTGACAGGGTTCGAGACCCAGTACTTC. It translates to CASTLTGFETQYF.

This clonotype was seen only a few times. V and J are TRBV12-3 or TRBV12-4 and TRBJ1-4; D perhaps matches TRBD1 (5 bases). The CDR3 covers 18 residues. The V end lost 3 bases, the J end lost 0 bases, and 17 bases lay between the germline ends. The CDR3 here is CASSFSGGATATNEKLFF. In DNA form, the CDR3 reads TGTGCCAGCAGTTTTTCAGGCGGGGCGACTGCAACTAATGAAAAACTGTTTTTT.

At least ten counts were recorded for this clonotype. The CDR3: CASTPAGAIWNEQFF. The CDR3 coding sequence is TGCGCCAGCACCCCGGCGGGGGCAATTTGGAATGAGCAGTTCTTC. The chain joins TRBV10-2 to TRBJ2-1, with a possible D match to TRBD2 (7 bases). The V gene's germline CDR1 is WSHSY and CDR2 SAAADI. V was pared by 7 bases and J by 7 bases, with 20 bases between. This CDR3 comprises 15 residues.

This clonotype has a handful of counts. The V and J genes are TRBV12-3 or TRBV12-4 and TRBJ2-1; 8 bases align to TRBD2. This CDR3 comprises 14 residues. V was pared by 6 bases and J by 8 bases, with 9 bases of the junction left unmatched. The CDR3, as DNA: TGTGCCAGCAGCCGGCTAGCGGGCCATTATGAGCAGTTCTTC. Translation: CASSRLAGHYEQFF.

This clonotype was recorded at least ten times. The chain is built from TRBV7-6 and TRBJ2-7; D perhaps matches TRBD2 (7 bases). Trimming left V 1 base short and J 0 bases short, with 13 bases between. The CDR3 sequence is 16 residues long. Germline lookup yields CDR1 SGHVS and CDR2 FNYEAQ. The CDR3 bases are TGTGCCAGCAGCTTAGTAGGTGGGGGGGCCTCCTACGAGCAGTACTTC. Translating it yields CASSLVGGGASYEQYF.

This chain uses TRBV28 with TRBJ2-6; TRBD1 matches 7 bases. Germline trimming cut 5 bases from V and 3 bases from J; bases unmatched to any gene: 4. The CDR3 sequence is 15 residues long. Germline loops: CDR1 MDHEN, CDR2 SYDVKM. The DNA of the CDR3 is TGTGCCAGCAGTCCAACAGGGGTTGGGGCCAACGTCCTGACTTTC. Its translation is CASSPTGVGANVLTF.

In DNA, the CDR3 is TGTGCCAGCGCCGTATCTAGCGGGAGTCGGAATGAGCAGTTCTTC. It yields the protein CASAVSSGSRNEQFF. This chain links TRBV12-3 or TRBV12-4 with TRBJ2-1, with 10 bases lining up with TRBD2. V trimming: 8 bases; J trimming: 7 bases; junction bases outside the gene matches: 11. CDR3 length equals 15 residues.

The genes are TRBV12-3 or TRBV12-4 and TRBJ1-5; weak D call: TRBD1 (6 bases). V lost 9 bases and J 0 bases, leaving 9 bases between the germline ends. This CDR3 is 13 amino acids long. This chain's CDR3 is CASGQYSNQPQHF. The CDR3 bases are TGTGCCAGTGGACAGTATAGCAATCAGCCCCAGCATTTT.

With regard to this clonotype: A much larger clone is a single base away; this may be a read error. The V and J genes are TRBV7-2 and TRBJ2-3; 7 nucleotides align to TRBD1. The germline V gene has CDR1 SGHTA and CDR2 FQGNSA. V trimming: 6 bases; J trimming: 3 bases; junction bases outside the gene matches: 9. This CDR3 is 15 amino acids long. Here the CDR3 reads CASRATGDKTDTQYF. DNA of the CDR3: TGTGCCAGCAGGGCCACAGGGGATAAGACAGATACGCAGTATTTT.

This clonotype has a handful of counts. The chain carries TRBV28 and TRBJ1-2; 8 nucleotides align to TRBD1. This CDR3 comprises 15 residues. In germline, CDR1 is MDHEN, CDR2 SYDVKM. Trimming cost V 3 bases and J 4 bases; bases outside gene matches: 7. Written as DNA, the CDR3 is TGTGCCAGCAGTTTTCTGGCGGACAGGGCCTATGGCTACACCTTC. It codes for CASSFLADRAYGYTF.

This clonotype has ten or more counts. The chain has TRBV7-9 and TRBJ1-2, with D perhaps matching TRBD1 (5 bases). The CDR3 runs 18 residues. The germline V gene encodes CDR1 SEHNR and CDR2 FQNEAQ (reference sequence). V was trimmed by 4 bases and J by 2 bases, leaving 23 bases between them. The CDR3 region is CASSSSEGGEKGNYGYTF. CDR3 DNA sequence: TGTGCCAGCAGCTCCTCCGAGGGAGGGGAAAAAGGGAACTATGGCTACACCTTC.

The chain joins TRBV10-3 to TRBJ2-3; 7 bases match TRBD2. Per germline, CDR1 ENHRY and CDR2 SYGVKD. V trimming: 2 bases; J trimming: 2 bases; junction bases outside the gene matches: 7. This CDR3 has 16 residues. The CDR3 region has the DNA TGTGCCATCAGTGAGAAAAATAGCGGGCCCACAGATACGCAGTATTTT. Its protein product is CAISEKNSGPTDTQYF.

A few counts support this clonotype. V usage is TRBV20-1 and J usage is TRBJ2-7; TRBD2 aligns across 7 bases. Germline V CDR1 and CDR2: DFQATT, SNEGSKA (reference sequence). V gave up 3 bases and J gave up 3 bases; unmatched junction bases: 5. The CDR3 covers 13 residues. CDR3 sequence: CSARGLSIYEQYF. The CDR3 coding sequence is TGCAGTGCTAGGGGACTATCGATCTACGAGCAGTACTTC.

The rearrangement links TRBV6-5 to TRBJ1-1, with 9 bases that match TRBD1. CDR3 length equals 17 residues. With 5 bases clipped from V and 1 base from J, the junction kept 11 bases outside the gene matches. Germline V lookup: CDR1 MNHEY, CDR2 SVGAGI. Here the CDR3 reads CASSLSTGGLRNTEAFF. The DNA for the CDR3 is TGTGCCAGCAGTCTATCAACAGGGGGCTTAAGGAACACTGAAGCTTTCTTT.

This clonotype was seen just once. A read error may produce the germline difference seen at one junction end. The chain has TRBV27 and TRBJ1-5; no firm D call. The CDR3 runs to 15 residues. Germline CDR1 and CDR2: MNHEY and SMNVEV (reference sequence). The CDR3 DNA is TGTGCCAGTACCGGTTGGGCAGATAGCAATCATCCCCAGCATTTT. Protein product: CASTGWADSNHPQHF.

This clonotype occurred a few times. CDR3 coding DNA: TGTGCCAGCAGCGCCGTAGCGGGGGGGCAGGCTGAGCAGTTCTTC. It translates to CASSAVAGGQAEQFF. This chain links TRBV9 with TRBJ2-1; 11 bases map to TRBD2. V lost 3 bases, J lost 9 bases, and 8 bases stayed unmatched. Germline V lookup: CDR1 SGDLS, CDR2 YYNGEE. This CDR3 region has 15 residues. The entire variable domain, with the rest obtained from reference TRBV9 and TRBJ2-1, is as follows: DSGVTQTPKHLITATGQRVTLRCSPRSGDLSVYWYQQSLDQGLQFLIQYYNGEERAKGNILERFSAQQFPDLHSELNLSSLELGDSALYFCASSAVAGGQAEQFFGPGTRLTVL.

Notes on this clonotype: It is unclear where the CDR3 begins or ends on the DNA, so no DNA is shown, and the CDR3 is as TCRdb lists it. The chain links TRBV28 to TRBJ1-5. CDR1 and CDR2 from the germline V gene are MDHEN and SYDVKM. The CDR3 length equals 15 residues, ends included. CDR3 region: CASILVPWGSQPQHF.

The gene calls are TRBV18 and TRBJ1-5; D gene unclear. Germline V gives CDR1 KGHSH, CDR2 LQKENI. This CDR3 has 15 residues. V dropped 3 bases and J dropped 0 bases, with 9 bases sitting between them. In nucleotides, the CDR3 is TGTGCCAGCTCACCGACGGTACCTAGCAATCAGCCCCAGCATTTT. As protein: CASSPTVPSNQPQHF.

The chain couples TRBV27 to TRBJ2-1; 11 nucleotides agree with TRBD1. CDR3 length equals 15 residues. The germline V gene has CDR1 MNHEY and CDR2 SMNVEV (reference sequence). V was pared by 6 bases and J by 5 bases, with 6 bases of the junction left unmatched. Written as DNA, the CDR3 is TGTGCCAGCAGATGGACAGGGGGCTTGGACAATGAGCAGTTCTTC. Translation gives CASRWTGGLDNEQFF.

The chain has TRBV7-9 and TRBJ2-6; no firm D call. Germline values: CDR1 SEHNR, CDR2 FQNEAQ (reference sequence). The CDR3 contains 16 residues. Trimming pared 1 base from V and 1 base from J, leaving 8 bases between. CDR3 residues: CASSLVIRSGANVLTF. CDR3 coding DNA: TGTGCCAGCAGCTTAGTGATACGATCTGGGGCCAACGTCCTGACTTTC.

This chain connects TRBV28 to TRBJ2-1, with D unresolved. This CDR3 region has 13 residues. Germline CDR1 is MDHEN and CDR2 is SYDVKM. Trimming left V 5 bases short and J 6 bases short, with 11 bases between. The CDR3 sequence: CASSPNLPNEQFF. CDR3 bases: TGTGCCAGCAGTCCTAATCTTCCCAATGAGCAGTTCTTC.

This clonotype was found many times. The V and J genes are TRBV25-1 and TRBJ2-7; D is perhaps TRBD1 (5 bases). V lost 6 bases to trimming and J lost 3 bases, with 21 bases between them. Per germline, CDR1 MGHDK and CDR2 SYGVNS. This CDR3 has 16 residues. The CDR3, as DNA: TGTGCCAGCAGCACACGACAGCCACAGCCAGTCTACGAGCAGTACTTC. This gives the protein CASSTRQPQPVYEQYF.

The rearrangement joins TRBV4-1 to TRBJ2-7; D call uncertain. Trimming took off 1 base at V and 4 bases at J, with 14 bases between the two ends. Germline CDR1 reads MGHRA; CDR2 reads YSYEKL. The CDR3 length is 15 residues. The CDR3 spells CASSQVGAATYEQYF. In DNA form, the CDR3 reads TGCGCCAGCAGCCAAGTGGGCGCGGCAACATACGAGCAGTACTTC.